What follows are 2 T cell receptor beta chains derived from one specimen sequenced in a study of radiotherapy plus CTLA-4 blockade in lung cancer. The assay was immunoSEQ multiplex PCR, and TCRdb's table has in-frame clones only and misses some. This table holds 95,000 to 150,000 clones, 90% found once. Sequencing was performed on peripheral blood, taken from a patient treated with radiotherapy plus ipilimumab. Source of these receptors: a human donor with non-small cell lung cancer that progressed on radiotherapy plus ipilimumab.

The chain links TRBV2 to TRBJ2-1; no clear D gene. Trimming left V 6 bases short and J 9 bases short, with 12 bases between. The V gene's germline CDR1 is SNHLY and CDR2 FYNNEI. This CDR3 comprises 12 residues. The CDR3 sequence is CASRKDEGEQFF. DNA for the CDR3: TGTGCCAGCAGAAAAGATGAAGGTGAGCAGTTCTTC.

The chain links TRBV19 to TRBJ2-3; 7 nucleotides agree with TRBD2. From germline, CDR1 is LNHDA and CDR2 SQIVND (reference sequence). CDR3 length: 15 residues. Germline trimming cut 5 bases from V and 9 bases from J; bases unmatched to any gene: 14. CDR3 sequence reads: CASSPGGGPQETQYF. The CDR3 nucleotides read TGTGCCAGTAGTCCCGGGGGAGGGCCGCAGGAGACGCAGTATTTT. The whole variable domain, remainder taken from reference TRBV19 and TRBJ2-3, is DGGITQSPKYLFRKEGQNVTLSCEQNLNHDAMYWYRQDPGQGLRLIYYSQIVNDFQKGDIAEGYSVSREKKESFPLTVTSAQKNPTAFYLCASSPGGGPQETQYFGPGTRLTVL.